One TCR beta chain is described in this entry. What antigen it recognizes has not been identified. No much larger clonotype is one base removed from it; base qualities were not supplied. This record belongs to a study of blood T cells in healthy people across ages (dated by TCRdb to between 2015 and 2017). With regard to the full study: In model experiments, roughly one uniquely barcoded TCR beta cDNA molecule per two T cells was captured by template switching. The study measured age-related changes in TCR beta repertoire diversity using deep sequencing normalized with unique cDNA molecular identifiers. Four age groups were formed from the donors: young (average approximately 16 years), middle-aged (roughly 38), aged (approximately 60) and long-lived (about 80). To avoid experimental bias, donors of different ages were spread randomly across the sequencing lanes. For two donors (one aged 18 to 29 and one aged 80 or older), the study analyzed two additional independent replicas of 1 million unique cDNA reads from the same blood draw. Paper-wide results and their limitations: Total diversity estimates from one million sequenced T cells were considered lower bounds and underestimates. Bulk unsorted PBMC profiling prevented conclusive comparison of naive and antigen-experienced compartments. Observed TCR beta diversity per million T cells fell roughly linearly with age, and a significant reduction was already apparent by age around 40. Compared with the aged group, more naive CD4+ T cells, fewer expanded clones and increased TCR diversity were shown by the long-lived group, suggesting age selection. Because the CMV infection status of the donors was unknown, age-related changes in expanded clonotypes may potentially have been confounded. Observed TCR beta diversity correlated strongly with the percentage of naive T cells measured by flow cytometry.

Trimming costs V 5 bases and J 4 bases, and their ends lie 9 bases apart. From the germline V gene, CDR1 is SGHRS and CDR2 is YFSETQ. Including cysteine and phenylalanine, the CDR3 has 12 amino acids. Only the CDR3 region is kept as DNA, spanning 36 bases read in frame from base 1. The donors were roughly 40 Caucasian individuals from Russia, aged roughly 6 to 90 years, who were systemically healthy. Each donor gave ten milliliters of peripheral blood, collected into EDTA-treated Vacutainer tubes. Ficoll-Paque density-gradient centrifugation was used to isolate PBMCs, with at least 7 million per sample. Total RNA, at least 6 micrograms per sample, was extracted from PBMCs with Trizol reagent. For every donor, an aliquot of PBMCs went through flow cytometry to measure the percentages of naive CD45RAhigh/CD27high T cells. Library generation was performed with 5' RACE. Sequencing instrument: Illumina HiSeq 2500. A second roughly 7 to 12 cycle PCR used a sample-barcoded 5' primer and a J-beta primer mix. Each TCR beta cDNA molecule received a unique molecular identifier from a template-switch 5' adaptor carrying 12 random nucleotides. Each sample yielded at least 3 million CDR3-containing paired-end reads. All of the RNA was converted into first-strand cDNA using the Mint cDNA synthesis kit, with a TRBC-specific oligonucleotide serving as the primer. Following uracil-DNA glycosylase treatment, a first 18-cycle PCR with universal primers M1SS and BC2_uni_R was performed on all cDNA. From the authors' description of their analysis: Each sample was normalized by randomly selecting 1 million high-quality reads, each carrying a distinct molecular identifier. Reads sharing molecular identifiers were discarded rather than binned into consensus sequences. CDR3 identification, clonotype clustering and error correction used MiTCR with a Q25 quality threshold and the strictest error-elimination algorithm. Lower-bound total TCR beta diversity was estimated with a nonparametric unseen species model using Euler transformation. TCRdb itself trimmed the public reads at Q25 with fastp, ran MiXCR and retained productive beta chains. Entries are consolidated by CDR3 protein sequence, retaining the most common genes and DNA. In this record, the V and J calls reflect TCRdb's handling and not the investigators' own analysis. This sample has around 990,000 distinct CDR3 sequences in its table, and 35% to 40% of those were observed once. 10% to 15% of the sample is in the top ten clones.

The material sequenced was blood. The sequence links TRBV5-1 to TRBJ1-1, with TRBD1 tentatively as D gene (5 bases match). The TCR originated in a man aged 18 to 29 in good health. This receptor carries the CDR3 CASRGVGTEAFF. The nucleotide sequence is given as TGCGCCAGCAGGGGGGTCGGCACTGAAGCTTTCTTT.